The sample holds many counts of the clone carrying this T cell receptor beta chain. Germline V gene lookup returns CDR1 SEHNR and CDR2 FQNEAQ (reference sequence). V was pared by 6 bases and J by 5 bases, with 16 bases between. The CDR3 sequence is 14 residues long. Cells sorted as Tregs were CD4+, CD25+ and CD127-/low. TCRdb re-derived calls from the 5' RACE reads in MiXCR, one entry per CDR3 protein. This sample carries about 42,000 distinct CDR3 sequences, approximately 22% of them seen once, and the ten largest clones take roughly 3.7%. This TCR was sampled from a female donor with breast cancer. The sample taken for sequencing was Tregs sorted from blood. This sequence joins TRBV7-9 and TRBJ2-5, with D unclear. This CDR3 is CASRESRGRETQYF. CDR3 DNA sequence: TGTGCCAGCAGGGAGTCGAGAGGACGGGAGACCCAGTACTTC.